The source of this T cell receptor (beta chain) is a study of PD-L1 blockade in urothelial cancer. The wider study: Each patient had 0 to 3 earlier chemotherapy regimens. Researchers looked at the blood 3 weeks (second dose) and 6 weeks after treatment began. Specimens of blood held a median count of about 140,000 T cells.

The assay was immunoSEQ multiplex PCR, and TCRdb's table has in-frame clones only and misses some. The table lists about 22,000 clones, 90% of them singletons. Trimming removed 2 bases from V and 2 bases from J; junction bases left unmatched: 8. The CDR3 spans 19 residues. The germline gives CDR1 SGHRS, CDR2 YFSETQ. The chain employs TRBV5-1 and TRBJ2-2; 14 positions agree with TRBD2. This TCR was sampled from a woman in her fifties or sixties with urothelial cancer. Sequenced material: PBMCs, taken around atezolizumab (anti-PD-L1) treatment. The CDR3 reads CASSLTGLAGALNTGELFF. CDR3 DNA: TGCGCCAGCAGCTTAACGGGACTAGCGGGAGCTTTAAACACCGGGGAGCTGTTTTTT.